This passage covers 3 T cell receptor beta chains from one sample sequenced in a study of cytomegalovirus exposure and HLA in healthy donors. The PCR employed 60 Vbeta primers together with 13 Jbeta primers. Profiled with immunoSEQ multiplex PCR; TCRdb holds only in-frame clones, not every one. The sample carries roughly 100,000 clones, around 84% recorded once. Sequencing input: PBMCs. The receptors here all came from a human donor in good health.

V is TRBV5-1 and J is TRBJ2-7, with 11 bases identical to TRBD1. The trim removed 5 bases at V and 6 bases at J, leaving 7 bases unmatched. Germline V gives CDR1 SGHRS, CDR2 YFSETQ. The length of the CDR3 is 14 residues. The CDR3 here is CASREGTGGLEQYF. The DNA of the CDR3 is TGCGCCAGCAGGGAAGGGACAGGGGGTCTCGAGCAGTACTTC.

The V gene is TRBV4-2, the J gene TRBJ1-3; 9 bases align to TRBD1. Near its end, the DNA agrees better with TRBJ2-2, so the J call may be wrong. From germline, CDR1 is LGHNA and CDR2 YNFKEQ. This CDR3 region has 17 residues. CDR3 sequence: CASSQVGGGQGRPELFF. The CDR3 DNA is TGTGCCAGCAGCCAAGTGGGTGGGGGACAGGGACGACCGGAGCTGTTTTTT.

In its sample, this clone was seen once. The chain is built from TRBV2 and TRBJ2-7; TRBD2 is a possible D gene (5 bases). V was clipped by 6 bases and J by 0 bases, with 12 bases between them. The germline V gene has CDR1 SNHLY and CDR2 FYNNEI. This CDR3 spans 14 amino acids. CDR3 bases: TGTGCCAGCAGCTTAGCGATTCTCTCCTACGAGCAGTACTTC. It encodes CASSLAILSYEQYF.